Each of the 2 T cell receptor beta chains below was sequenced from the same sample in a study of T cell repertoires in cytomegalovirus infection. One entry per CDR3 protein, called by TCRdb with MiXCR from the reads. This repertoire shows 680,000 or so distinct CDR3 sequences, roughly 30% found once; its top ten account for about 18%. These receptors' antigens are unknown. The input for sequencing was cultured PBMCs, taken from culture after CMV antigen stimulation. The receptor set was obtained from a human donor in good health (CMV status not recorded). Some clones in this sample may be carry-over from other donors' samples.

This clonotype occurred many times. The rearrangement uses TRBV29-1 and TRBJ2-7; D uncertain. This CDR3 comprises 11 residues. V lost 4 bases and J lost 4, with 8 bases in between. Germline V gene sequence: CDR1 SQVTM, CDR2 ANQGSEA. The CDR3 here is CSVADTYEQYF. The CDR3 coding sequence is TGCAGCGTTGCCGATACATACGAGCAGTACTTC.

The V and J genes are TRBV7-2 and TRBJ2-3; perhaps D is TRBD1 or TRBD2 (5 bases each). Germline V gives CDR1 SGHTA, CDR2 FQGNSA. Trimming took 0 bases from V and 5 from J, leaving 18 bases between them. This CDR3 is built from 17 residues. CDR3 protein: CASSLALAGRGRDTQYF. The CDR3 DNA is TGTGCCAGCAGCTTAGCGTTGGCGGGTAGGGGTCGAGATACGCAGTATTTT.